The 31 T cell receptor beta chains given below trace back to one sample, sequenced in a study of blood T cell repertoires in COVID-19. Libraries were prepared by immunoSEQ multiplex PCR; TCRdb keeps only in-frame clonotypes and omits some of them. The sample holds fewer than 120,000 clones, 60% to 80% seen once. The sequencing input was peripheral blood. All receptors come from a woman aged 80 or over with active or convalescent COVID-19.

The gene calls are TRBV9 and TRBJ2-7; maybe TRBD2 (6 bases). CDR1 is SGDLS and CDR2 is YYNGEE in the germline V gene. The CDR3 extends over 14 amino acids. The V and J ends lost 1 base and 2 bases respectively, with 10 bases between them. The CDR3 DNA reads as TGTGCCAGCAGCGTAACTAGCTTGCCCTACGAGCAGTACTTC. This sequence encodes CASSVTSLPYEQYF. Based on the CDR3 plus reference TRBV9 and TRBJ2-7, the full variable domain is DSGVTQTPKHLITATGQRVTLRCSPRSGDLSVYWYQQSLDQGLQFLIQYYNGEERAKGNILERFSAQQFPDLHSELNLSSLELGDSALYFCASSVTSLPYEQYFGPGTRLTVT.

The V gene is TRBV18, the J gene TRBJ2-2; no clear D gene. CDR1 and CDR2 from the germline V gene are KGHSH and LQKENI. This CDR3 is built from 17 residues. Trimming took 3 bases from V and 4 from J, leaving 18 bases between them. CDR3 DNA: TGTGCCAGCTCACCGCAAGGAGCAAGCGCCCGCACCGGGGAGCTGTTTTTT. Its translation is CASSPQGASARTGELFF.

This sequence joins TRBV2 and TRBJ1-1; D unresolved. The CDR3 length is 13 residues. V lost 8 bases and J lost 2, with 12 bases in between. Germline V gene lookup returns CDR1 SNHLY and CDR2 FYNNEI. CDR3 loop: CASRTSLNTEAFF. The DNA for the CDR3 is TGTGCCAGCCGGACTTCCCTAAACACTGAAGCTTTCTTT.

The chain employs TRBV13 and TRBJ2-1; 10 nucleotides align to TRBD2. Germline CDR1 and CDR2: PRHDT and FYEKMQ (reference sequence). Trimming took 1 base from V and 0 from J; bases not matched to a gene: 3. This CDR3 comprises 17 residues. The CDR3 protein is CASSLVSSGSSYNEQFF. The CDR3 nucleotides read TGTGCCAGCAGCTTAGTATCTAGCGGGAGCTCCTACAATGAGCAGTTCTTC.

This sequence joins TRBV5-1 and TRBJ2-1; 9 positions match TRBD2. The CDR3 runs to 17 residues. Germline CDR1 reads SGHRS; CDR2 reads YFSETQ. Trimming at V came to 4 bases and at J to 4 bases, leaving 12 bases not matched to a gene. As DNA, the CDR3 is TGCGCCAGCAGCCCTCAGCCAGCTAGCGGGATTTACAATGAGCAGTTCTTC. Amino acid sequence: CASSPQPASGIYNEQFF.

This clone was found a few times. This rearrangement joins TRBV6-1 to TRBJ2-3; D is undetermined. The germline V gene encodes CDR1 MNHNS and CDR2 SASEGT. CDR3 length: 14 residues. Trimming took 0 bases from V and 6 from J, leaving 10 bases between them. In DNA, the CDR3 is TGTGCCAGCAGTGAAGCATGGTGGAGCGATACGCAGTATTTT. Amino acid sequence: CASSEAWWSDTQYF.

The chain uses TRBV28 and TRBJ1-2; no firm D call. V lost 2 bases and J lost 0, with 10 bases in between. CDR3 length: 15 amino acids. The germline gives CDR1 MDHEN, CDR2 SYDVKM. CDR3: CASSLPQDTNYGYTF. The CDR3 DNA is TGTGCCAGCAGTTTACCCCAGGATACTAACTATGGCTACACCTTC.

The V gene is TRBV9, the J gene TRBJ1-1; 8 bases match TRBD1. This CDR3 comprises 16 residues. Per the germline V gene, CDR1 is SGDLS and CDR2 is YYNGEE. The V segment lost 4 bases and the J segment 1 base; nucleotides outside the gene matches: 9. The CDR3 region has the DNA TGTGCCAGCAGCCCCGCCGGGACAGGTAAGAACACTGAAGCTTTCTTT. It is translated as CASSPAGTGKNTEAFF. Supplemented by reference TRBV9 and TRBJ1-1, the full variable domain reads DSGVTQTPKHLITATGQRVTLRCSPRSGDLSVYWYQQSLDQGLQFLIQYYNGEERAKGNILERFSAQQFPDLHSELNLSSLELGDSALYFCASSPAGTGKNTEAFFGQGTRLTVV.

The rearrangement links TRBV28 to TRBJ1-5, with TRBD1 identical over 7 bases. Trimming took 6 bases from V and 6 from J; bases not matched to a gene: 14. The germline gives CDR1 MDHEN, CDR2 SYDVKM. This CDR3 contains 16 residues. The CDR3 DNA sequence: TGTGCCAGCAGCGAAGAACAGGGGCGGCGGTTTCAGCCCCAGCATTTT. This gives the protein CASSEEQGRRFQPQHF.

The chain employs TRBV5-1 and TRBJ2-1; 13 positions match TRBD2. Germline CDR1 reads SGHRS; CDR2 reads YFSETQ. Losses at the gene ends were 4 bases for V and 8 bases for J; bases not matched to a gene: 9. The CDR3 is 16 residues long. In nucleotides, the CDR3 is TGCGCCAGCAGCCCACGGACTAGCGGGAGATTCGATGAGCAGTTCTTC. This translates into CASSPRTSGRFDEQFF.

The chain employs TRBV5-1 and TRBJ2-7, with 10 bases lining up with TRBD2. Per the germline V gene, CDR1 is SGHRS and CDR2 is YFSETQ. Trimming at V came to 1 base and at J to 3 bases, leaving 7 bases not matched to a gene. CDR3 size: 16 residues. The CDR3, as DNA: TGCGCCAGCAGCTTGAGGCTAGCGGGAGCCCTCTACGAGCAGTACTTC. Its translation is CASSLRLAGALYEQYF.

The J gene is TRBJ2-6, the V gene TRBV30; possibly TRBD1 for D (6 bases). Trimming pared 4 bases from V and 0 bases from J, leaving 22 bases between. CDR1 and CDR2 (germline): GTSNPN, SVGIG (reference sequence). This CDR3 region has 19 residues. This CDR3 reads CAWKLDFRGESSGANVLTF. DNA for the CDR3: TGTGCCTGGAAGTTAGACTTCAGGGGCGAAAGCTCTGGGGCCAACGTCCTGACTTTC.

The V call is TRBV7-9, the J call TRBJ2-1, with 9 bases aligning to TRBD2. Germline-derived CDR1 and CDR2 are SEHNR and FQNEAQ (reference sequence). Trimming took 5 bases from V and 4 from J; bases not matched to a gene: 12. The CDR3 covers 17 residues. The CDR3 nucleotides read TGTGCCAGCAGCACAGGACTGACTAGCGGACGATACAATGAGCAGTTCTTC. This codes for CASSTGLTSGRYNEQFF. The full variable domain, completed using reference TRBV7-9 and TRBJ2-1, is DTGVSQNPRHKITKRGQNVTFRCDPISEHNRLYWYRQTLGQGPEFLTYFQNEAQLEKSRLLSDRFSAERPKGSFSTLEIQRTEQGDSAMYLCASSTGLTSGRYNEQFFGPGTRLTVL.

The chain employs TRBV18 and TRBJ2-3, with D perhaps TRBD2 (6 bases). The V end was cut by 3 bases, the J end by 1 base, with 20 bases between. The CDR3 totals 18 residues. Germline V gene data show CDR1 as KGHSH and CDR2 as LQKENI. CDR3 residues: CASSPPARDSAGTDTQYF. The CDR3 DNA is TGTGCCAGCTCACCTCCTGCCCGGGACTCAGCAGGCACAGATACGCAGTATTTT.

J is TRBJ2-3 and V is TRBV5-5, with 11 bases aligning to TRBD1. Germline V gene lookup returns CDR1 SGHKS and CDR2 YYEKEE (reference sequence). The CDR3 totals 18 residues. V dropped 2 bases and J dropped 4; count of bases not matched to a gene: 12. CDR3 loop: CASSFQMPGQGVADTQYF. The CDR3 DNA follows: TGTGCCAGCAGCTTCCAAATGCCGGGACAGGGGGTGGCAGATACGCAGTATTTT.

There are a few counts of this clone. The J gene is TRBJ2-7, the V gene TRBV6-1; 9 positions agree with TRBD1. V gave up 3 bases and J gave up 0 bases; unmatched junction bases: 6. This CDR3 spans 16 amino acids. From germline, CDR1 is MNHNS and CDR2 SASEGT. The CDR3 sequence: CASSEGTGISSYEQYF. DNA for the CDR3: TGTGCCAGCAGTGAGGGGACAGGGATTAGCTCCTACGAGCAGTACTTC.

Written as DNA, the CDR3 is TGCGCCAGCAGCTACACCGGGACAGGGAGTTCATACAATGAGCAGTTCTTC. Its translation is CASSYTGTGSSYNEQFF. The gene calls are TRBV5-1 and TRBJ2-1, with TRBD1 matching over 9 bases. Germline-derived CDR1 and CDR2 are SGHRS and YFSETQ. This CDR3 is 17 amino acids long. Trimming cost V 3 bases and J 4 bases; bases outside gene matches: 11.

This sequence joins TRBV19 and TRBJ2-7; D is possibly TRBD2 (5 bases). Trimming removed 4 bases at V and 2 bases at J, with 12 bases between. The CDR3 is 14 amino acids. Germline CDR1 and CDR2: LNHDA and SQIVND (reference sequence). The CDR3 DNA is TGTGCCAGTAGTAGAGGGAGTCTCCCCTACGAGCAGTACTTC. It translates to CASSRGSLPYEQYF.

This rearrangement joins TRBV7-2 to TRBJ2-1; 8 bases fit TRBD1. V shed 3 bases, J shed 7 bases, and the junction held 5 bases outside the gene matches. This CDR3 region has 14 residues. The V gene's germline CDR1 is SGHTA and CDR2 FQGNSA. DNA of the CDR3: TGTGCCAGCAGCTTGGGACAGGATTCAAATGAGCAGTTCTTC. The encoded protein is CASSLGQDSNEQFF.

J is TRBJ1-2 and V is TRBV5-1; D perhaps matches TRBD1 (5 bases). CDR1 and CDR2 from the germline V gene are SGHRS and YFSETQ. This CDR3 is 14 amino acids long. Trimming took off 0 bases at V and 4 bases at J, with 10 bases between the two ends. CDR3 in DNA: TGCGCCAGCAGCTTGGGATCGCAGGGCTATGGCTACACCTTC. The encoded protein is CASSLGSQGYGYTF.

The genes are TRBV7-2 and TRBJ1-2; tentative D call: TRBD1 (6 bases). V was pared by 5 bases and J by 3 bases, with 16 bases between. The germline V gene encodes CDR1 SGHTA and CDR2 FQGNSA. The CDR3 has 15 amino acids. CDR3 coding DNA: TGTGCCAGCAGCCTTATGACAGGCGGGCACTATGGCTACACCTTC. This translates into CASSLMTGGHYGYTF. The full variable domain, its missing parts supplied by reference TRBV7-2 and TRBJ1-2, is GAGVSQSPSNKVTEKGKDVELRCDPISGHTALYWYRQSLGQGLEFLIYFQGNSAPDKSGLPSDRFSAERTGGSVSTLTIQRTQQEDSAVYLCASSLMTGGHYGYTFGSGTRLTVV.

The V gene is TRBV7-2, the J gene TRBJ2-7, with 9 bases aligning to TRBD2. J lost 0 bases, V lost 5 bases, and 5 bases had no gene match. This CDR3 has 15 amino acids. CDR1 is SGHTA and CDR2 is FQGNSA in the germline V gene. Here the CDR3 reads CASSILAGSSYEQYF. The DNA of the CDR3 is TGTGCCAGCAGCATCCTAGCGGGGAGCTCCTACGAGCAGTACTTC. The entire variable domain, with the rest obtained from reference TRBV7-2 and TRBJ2-7, is as follows: GAGVSQSPSNKVTEKGKDVELRCDPISGHTALYWYRQSLGQGLEFLIYFQGNSAPDKSGLPSDRFSAERTGGSVSTLTIQRTQQEDSAVYLCASSILAGSSYEQYFGPGTRLTVT.

The chain links TRBV5-1 to TRBJ2-5; D is tentatively TRBD1 or TRBD2 (5 bases each). Germline assignment: CDR1 SGHRS and CDR2 YFSETQ. The CDR3 has 16 amino acids. Trimming took 4 bases from V and 2 from J, leaving 18 bases between them. The CDR3 DNA is TGCGCCAGCAGCCTGGGGGTCGTCCTCGGGCAAGAGACCCAGTACTTC. Translated, it gives CASSLGVVLGQETQYF.

This chain links TRBV4-2 with TRBJ1-4; 7 nucleotides match TRBD1. V lost 1 base to trimming and J lost 3 bases; unmatched junction nucleotides: 8. Germline CDR1 reads LGHNA; CDR2 reads YNFKEQ. This CDR3 spans 17 amino acids. CDR3 DNA: TGTGCCAGCAGCCAAGCAGGGGGGAGACCCTCTAATGAAAAACTGTTTTTT. Amino acid sequence: CASSQAGGRPSNEKLFF.

This clone was detected only a few times. The chain combines TRBV5-1 with TRBJ2-5; 11 bases match TRBD2. The CDR3 runs 15 residues. V dropped 4 bases and J dropped 5; count of bases not matched to a gene: 7. Per germline, CDR1 SGHRS and CDR2 YFSETQ. CDR3 nucleotides: TGCGCCAGCAGCCCGCTAGCGGGAGGAGCTGAGACCCAGTACTTC. It specifies CASSPLAGGAETQYF.

The chain uses TRBV5-1 and TRBJ1-1; 8 positions match TRBD1. There are 15 residues in the CDR3. CDR1 and CDR2 (germline): SGHRS, YFSETQ. V shed 2 bases, J shed 5 bases, and the junction held 8 bases outside the gene matches. The CDR3 reads CASSFGRGRGTEAFF. The CDR3 nucleotides read TGCGCCAGCAGCTTTGGCAGGGGGCGCGGAACTGAAGCTTTCTTT.

V usage is TRBV7-9 and J usage is TRBJ2-7; maybe TRBD1 (6 bases). CDR3 length: 15 amino acids. CDR1 and CDR2 (germline): SEHNR, FQNEAQ (reference sequence). The V end lost 5 bases, the J end lost 2 bases, and 16 bases lay between the germline ends. The CDR3 is CASSLQGTVPYEQYF. CDR3 in DNA: TGTGCCAGCAGCCTCCAGGGGACGGTTCCCTACGAGCAGTACTTC.

The chain combines TRBV18 with TRBJ1-1, with 8 bases aligning to TRBD1. V lost 6 bases and J lost 0; bases outside the gene matches: 6. From germline, CDR1 is KGHSH and CDR2 LQKENI. This CDR3 is 15 amino acids long. The CDR3 region has the DNA TGTGCCAGCTCGCGGAGACAGGGGATGAACACTGAAGCTTTCTTT. This encodes CASSRRQGMNTEAFF.

This clone was counted once. The gene calls are TRBV11-3 and TRBJ2-1, with 9 bases matching TRBD2. The CDR3 is 16 amino acids. V was clipped by 5 bases and J by 3 bases; unmatched bases: 8. Germline loops: CDR1 SGHNT, CDR2 YENEEA. Here the CDR3 reads CASSPLGAGGYNEQFF. The CDR3 nucleotides are TGTGCCAGCAGCCCCCTCGGAGCGGGAGGCTACAATGAGCAGTTCTTC. The full variable domain, in which reference TRBV11-3 and TRBJ2-1 provide the parts outside the CDR3, is EAGVVQSPRYKIIEKKQPVAFWCNPISGHNTLYWYLQNLGQGPELLIRYENEEAVDDSQLPKDRFSAERLKGVDSTLKIQPAELGDSAVYLCASSPLGAGGYNEQFFGPGTRLTVL.

The rearrangement joins TRBV6-1 to TRBJ1-2, with D perhaps TRBD1 (5 bases). This CDR3 contains 16 residues. Trimming removed 2 bases at V and 0 bases at J, with 13 bases between. Germline CDR1 reads MNHNS; CDR2 reads SASEGT. This CDR3 is CASSEYTGLPNYGYTF. The CDR3, as DNA: TGTGCCAGCAGTGAATACACAGGCCTTCCTAACTATGGCTACACCTTC.

This clone was seen more than once but under ten times. CDR3 loop: CASSLRVISGTGTTGELFF. The CDR3 DNA reads as TGTGCCAGCAGTTTAAGGGTGATTTCCGGGACAGGGACCACCGGGGAGCTGTTTTTT. The chain joins TRBV27 to TRBJ2-2; 9 bases are shared with TRBD1. The CDR3 consists of 19 residues. Germline lookup yields CDR1 MNHEY and CDR2 SMNVEV (reference sequence). J lost 4 bases, V lost 2 bases, and 14 bases had no gene match.